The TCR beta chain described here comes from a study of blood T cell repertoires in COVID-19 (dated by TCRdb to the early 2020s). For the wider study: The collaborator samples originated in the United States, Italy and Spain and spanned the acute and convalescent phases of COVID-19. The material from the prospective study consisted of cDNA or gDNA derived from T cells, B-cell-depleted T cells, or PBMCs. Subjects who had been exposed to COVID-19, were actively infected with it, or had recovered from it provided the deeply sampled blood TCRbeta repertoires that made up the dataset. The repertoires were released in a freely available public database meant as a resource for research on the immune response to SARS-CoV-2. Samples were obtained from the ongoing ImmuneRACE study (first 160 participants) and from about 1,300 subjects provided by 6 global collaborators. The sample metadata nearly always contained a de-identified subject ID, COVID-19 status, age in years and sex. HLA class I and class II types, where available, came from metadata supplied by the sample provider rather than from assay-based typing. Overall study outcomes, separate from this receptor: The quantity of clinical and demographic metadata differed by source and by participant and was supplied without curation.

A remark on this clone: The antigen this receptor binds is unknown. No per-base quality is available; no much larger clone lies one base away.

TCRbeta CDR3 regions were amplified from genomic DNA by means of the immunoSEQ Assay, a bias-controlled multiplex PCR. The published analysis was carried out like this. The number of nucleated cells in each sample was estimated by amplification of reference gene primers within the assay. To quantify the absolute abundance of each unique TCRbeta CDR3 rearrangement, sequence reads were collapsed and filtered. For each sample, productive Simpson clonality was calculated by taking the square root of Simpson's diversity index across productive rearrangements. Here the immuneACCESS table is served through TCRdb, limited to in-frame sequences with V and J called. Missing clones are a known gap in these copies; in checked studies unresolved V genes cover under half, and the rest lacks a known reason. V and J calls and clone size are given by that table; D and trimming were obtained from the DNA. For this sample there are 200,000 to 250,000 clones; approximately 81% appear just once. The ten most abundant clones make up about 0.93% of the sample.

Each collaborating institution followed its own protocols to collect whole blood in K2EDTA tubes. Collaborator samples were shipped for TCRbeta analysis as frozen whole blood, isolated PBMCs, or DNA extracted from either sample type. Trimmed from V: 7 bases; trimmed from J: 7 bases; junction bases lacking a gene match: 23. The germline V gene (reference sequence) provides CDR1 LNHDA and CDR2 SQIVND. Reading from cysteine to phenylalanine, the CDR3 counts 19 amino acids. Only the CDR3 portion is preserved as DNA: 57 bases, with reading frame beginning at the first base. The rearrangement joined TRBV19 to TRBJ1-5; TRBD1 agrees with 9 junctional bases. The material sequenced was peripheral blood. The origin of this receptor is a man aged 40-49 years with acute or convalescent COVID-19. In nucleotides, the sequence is TGTGCCAGTACTCCCAAGAGGGTCGGGACAGGGATTGTGCGACAGCCCCAGCATTTT. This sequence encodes CASTPKRVGTGIVRQPQHF.